This is a list of T cell receptor beta chains from one sample in a study of blood T cell repertoires in COVID-19. Only in-frame clones appear in the TCRdb table, and some are missing; sequencing was by immunoSEQ multiplex PCR. The table shows some 100,000 clones, with about 91% occurring only once. Sequenced sample: peripheral blood. The origin of the receptors is a man in his fifties with COVID-19, enrolled during active disease. The CDR3 runs from the conserved cysteine through the conserved F or W. D genes are given only for firm matches. Clone size appears in some rows only: once, few, many, or a class for an expanded clone.

j_call | v_call | clone_size | d_call | cdr3_aa | cdr3_nt
TRBJ2-2 | TRBV6-5 | - | - | CASSQTANTGELFF | TGTGCCAGCAGTCAGACAGCGAACACCGGGGAGCTGTTTTTT
TRBJ2-5 | TRBV18 | - | - | CASSPIEETQYF | TGTGCCAGCTCACCAATAGAGGAGACCCAGTACTTC
TRBJ2-2 | TRBV28 | - | - | CASEQPTANTGELFF | TGTGCCAGTGAGCAACCAACTGCGAACACCGGGGAGCTGTTTTTT
TRBJ2-3 | TRBV7-3 | - | TRBD2 | CASSFTSGGSTDTQYF | TGTGCCAGCAGCTTCACTAGCGGGGGCAGCACAGATACGCAGTATTTT
TRBJ1-5 | TRBV6-1 | - | - | CASSEVVRAVSQPQHF | TGTGCCAGCAGTGAAGTGGTCAGGGCCGTATCCCAGCCCCAGCATTTT
TRBJ2-3 | TRBV9 | - | TRBD2 | CASSVTSGGAGGITDTQYF | TGTGCCAGCAGCGTAACGAGCGGGGGGGCCGGTGGGATCACAGATACGCAGTATTTT
TRBJ1-3 | TRBV18 | - | - | CASSQDTGNTIYF | TGTGCCAGCTCACAAGACACTGGAAACACCATATATTTT
TRBJ1-2 | TRBV28 | once | - | CASSPGSLDPGGYTF | TGTGCCAGCAGTCCCGGGAGTCTGGACCCGGGTGGCTACACCTTC
TRBJ1-3 | TRBV9 | few | TRBD1 | CASSIQDRVSGNTIYF | TGTGCCAGCAGCATCCAAGACAGGGTCTCTGGAAACACCATATATTTT
TRBJ2-7 | TRBV19 | - | TRBD1 | CASSQDRDSYEQYF | TGTGCCAGTAGCCAAGACAGGGACTCCTACGAGCAGTACTTC
TRBJ1-2 | TRBV7-2 | - | TRBD1 | CASSLGDRLNYGYTF | TGTGCCAGCAGCTTAGGGGACAGGCTTAACTATGGCTACACCTTC
TRBJ1-2 | TRBV5-5 | - | TRBD1 | CASSLSQGADYGYTF | TGTGCCAGCAGCTTAAGCCAGGGGGCAGACTATGGCTACACCTTC
TRBJ2-7 | TRBV6-4 | - | TRBD2 | CASSDSQRGPLKTVYEQYF | TGTGCCAGCAGTGACTCCCAGCGGGGGCCCCTTAAAACAGTCTACGAGCAGTACTTC
TRBJ1-6 | TRBV27 | - | TRBD1 | CASSLPGGNSPLHF | TGTGCCAGCAGTTTGCCAGGGGGTAATTCACCCCTCCACTTT
TRBJ1-6 | TRBV2 | - | - | CASNEQGRPRSPLHF | TGTGCCAGCAATGAACAGGGAAGACCCCGATCACCCCTCCACTTT
TRBJ1-2 | TRBV18 | - | - | CASSPDAGVGYTF | TGTGCCAGCTCACCCGATGCAGGGGTTGGCTACACCTTC
TRBJ2-1 | TRBV19 | - | - | CASSSRVKDEQFF | TGTGCCAGTAGTTCCCGGGTAAAAGATGAGCAGTTCTTC
TRBJ2-3 | TRBV18 | - | TRBD1 | CASSPKKGQGSDTQYF | TGTGCCAGCTCACCAAAAAAAGGACAGGGCTCAGATACGCAGTATTTT
TRBJ2-5 | TRBV5-1 | - | - | CASSQSGSGETQYF | TGCGCCAGCAGCCAATCAGGGTCGGGCGAGACCCAGTACTTC
TRBJ2-5 | TRBV2 | - | TRBD1 | CASRARGRGQETQYF | TGTGCCAGCAGAGCCAGGGGGCGGGGACAAGAGACCCAGTACTTC
TRBJ2-7 | TRBV11-1 | - | TRBD1 | CASSVQQGITYEQYF | TGTGCCAGCAGTGTCCAACAGGGGATAACCTACGAGCAGTACTTC
TRBJ2-3 | TRBV18 | - | TRBD2 | CASSPRSAGSTDTQYF | TGTGCCAGCTCACCACGTTCAGCGGGGAGCACAGATACGCAGTATTTT
TRBJ2-2 | TRBV4-3 | - | - | CASSQDPDGGRGLTGELFF | TGCGCCAGCAGCCAAGATCCCGACGGGGGGCGGGGTCTCACCGGGGAGCTGTTTTTT
TRBJ2-2 | TRBV24-1 | - | TRBD1 | CATGGKPGQGRAGELFF | TGTGCCACTGGGGGGAAGCCGGGACAGGGTAGAGCCGGGGAGCTGTTTTTT
TRBJ2-7 | TRBV9 | - | - | CASSVDLGAYEQYF | TGTGCCAGCAGCGTAGATCTCGGAGCCTACGAGCAGTACTTC
TRBJ2-2 | TRBV19 | - | - | CASSIDLGGTYGELFF | TGTGCCAGTAGTATAGATCTAGGCGGGACCTACGGGGAGCTGTTTTTT
TRBJ2-3 | TRBV24-1 | - | TRBD2 | CATSDWGGESDTQYF | TGTGCCACCAGTGATTGGGGGGGGGAGTCAGATACGCAGTATTTT
TRBJ1-6 | TRBV19 | - | - | CASSIVGRSSYNSPLHF | TGTGCCAGTAGTATAGTTGGTCGCAGCTCCTATAATTCACCCCTCCACTTT
TRBJ2-5 | TRBV5-1 | - | - | CASSLHQETQYF | TGCGCCAGCAGCCTTCACCAAGAGACCCAGTACTTC
TRBJ1-3 | TRBV5-1 | - | TRBD1 | CASSIQGGGGNTIYF | TGCGCCAGCAGCATCCAGGGGGGAGGTGGAAACACCATATATTTT
TRBJ2-3 | TRBV4-1 | - | - | CASSQDPKDTQYF | TGCGCCAGCAGCCAAGACCCTAAGGATACGCAGTATTTT
TRBJ2-7 | TRBV3-1/TRBV3-2 | - | - | CASSRRGTNEQYF | TGTGCCAGCAGCCGAAGGGGTACGAACGAGCAGTACTTC
TRBJ1-2 | TRBV5-1 | - | TRBD1 | CASSLDGTGGKGYTF | TGCGCCAGCAGCTTGGACGGGACAGGGGGCAAAGGCTACACCTTC
TRBJ2-1 | TRBV2 | - | - | CASSDEVHNEQFF | TGTGCCAGCAGTGACGAGGTCCACAATGAGCAGTTCTTC
TRBJ1-6 | TRBV28 | - | TRBD1 | CASIRSTGGVSPLHF | TGTGCCAGCATCCGATCGACAGGGGGCGTTTCACCCCTCCACTTT
TRBJ2-7 | TRBV6-1 | - | TRBD1 | CASSEPWDSPYEQYF | TGTGCCAGCAGTGAACCCTGGGACAGCCCCTACGAGCAGTACTTC
TRBJ2-2 | TRBV6-5 | once | - | CASRTLTGNTGELFF | TGTGCCAGCAGGACACTAACAGGGAACACCGGGGAGCTGTTTTTT
TRBJ1-4 | TRBV19 | - | TRBD1 | CASSIRRDRASALFF | TGTGCCAGTAGTATACGTCGGGACAGGGCTTCGGCACTGTTTTTT
TRBJ1-2 | TRBV10-3 | - | - | CAIGQGGTLRSYGYTF | TGTGCCATCGGCCAGGGCGGTACTCTCCGCTCTTATGGCTACACCTTC
TRBJ2-7 | TRBV11-2 | - | TRBD1 | CASSLSRDRPYEQYF | TGTGCCAGCAGCTTATCCCGGGACAGGCCCTACGAGCAGTACTTC
TRBJ2-1 | TRBV5-1 | - | - | CASSPDRKYNEQFF | TGCGCCAGCAGCCCTGACAGAAAATACAATGAGCAGTTCTTC